The TCR beta chain described here comes from a study of OX40 agonist ivuxolimab in advanced cancers. Study overall: Patients treated during dose escalation were battling hepatocellular carcinoma, melanoma, renal cell or head and neck cancer.

Autoimmune disease history or systemic immunosuppression led to patients being barred. Libraries were prepared by immunoSEQ multiplex PCR; TCRdb keeps only in-frame clonotypes and omits some of them. The table has 150,000 to 180,000 clones, 94% seen once. Worth noting for this clone: Its antigen is unidentified.

Study results and caveats: Normalized T-cell clonal expansion was also low in some nonresponders. CD4+ T cells averaged fewer expanded clones than CD8+ T cells.

This CDR3 has 14 amino acids. Germline V CDR1 and CDR2: SGHTA, FQGNSA. V dropped 4 bases and J dropped 1; count of bases not matched to a gene: 2. V and J are TRBV7-2 and TRBJ1-1; 8 bases match TRBD1. The clonotype originates from an adult with an advanced solid tumor such as melanoma, head and neck, liver or kidney cancer. This specimen consisted of CD4+ or CD8+ T cells sorted from blood, obtained in a trial of the OX40 agonist ivuxolimab. The CDR3 sequence is CASSWTGQNTEAFF. The CDR3 DNA follows: TGTGCCAGCAGCTGGACAGGGCAGAACACTGAAGCTTTCTTT.